This TCR beta chain was recorded in a study of T cell repertoires in cytomegalovirus infection. For the study at large: An indication of both CMV infection and matching HLA type came from public TCR beta signatures.

Study-wide results and limits: Within the response measured ex vivo, HLA-C-restricted CMV-specific TCR beta clonotypes were dominant. Of the TCR beta families, the public ones yielded a cumulative frequency that identified carriers of CMV plus the relevant HLA.

This clonotype came up a few times. Its antigen is undetermined. CDR3 length: 20 residues. With V trimmed by 0 bases and J by 2 bases, 15 bases remained unmatched. Looked up from germline, CDR1 is LGHNA and CDR2 is YNFKEQ. TCRdb re-derived calls from the reads in MiXCR, one entry per CDR3 protein. The profile covers just over 300,000 distinct CDR3 sequences, with about 17% appearing a single time and about 12% taken by the ten largest. The source is a human donor in good health (CMV status not recorded). Some clones in this sample may be carry-over from other donors' samples. What was sequenced was PBMCs. J is TRBJ2-5 and V is TRBV4-2, with TRBD2 identical over 10 bases. The CDR3 here is CASSQDFRVAGGPLQETQYF. CDR3 bases: TGTGCCAGCAGCCAAGATTTCAGGGTAGCGGGGGGACCTTTACAAGAGACCCAGTACTTC.